The clone carrying this T cell receptor beta chain was counted a few times. Measured with immunoSEQ multiplex PCR; TCRdb has only the in-frame clones, and not every one. The sample records roughly 60,000 clones, around 85% being singletons. This entry belongs to a study of neoadjuvant anti-PD-1 for oral cavity cancer. Whole-study context: Before surgery, most patients got three to four biweekly 3 mg/kg nivolumab doses.

This CDR3 spans 12 amino acids. Losses at the gene ends were 6 bases for V and 8 bases for J; bases not matched to a gene: 4. CDR1 and CDR2 from the germline V gene are MNHEY and SVGAGI. Analysis of PBMCs was direct, with no culture step. This TCR was recovered from a person aged 35-80 years with oral cavity squamous cell carcinoma. This specimen was PBMCs, taken before nivolumab (anti-PD-1) treatment. The rearrangement joins TRBV6-5 to TRBJ1-2; 9 nucleotides align to TRBD1. DNA of the CDR3: TGTGCCAGCAGACTCACAGGGGGCGGCTACACCTTC. Translating gives CASRLTGGGYTF.